This T cell receptor beta chain was identified in a study of CD8 T cells in Susac syndrome. Study observations and caveats: Only a relatively small number of individuals were included in the TCR sequencing and HLA analysis.

The sequenced target, TCR beta, came from blood CD8+ and CD4+ T cells. An amount of RNA that ranged from roughly 0.5 to 1 ug was reverse transcribed with random hexamers. TCR beta CDR3 was amplified by immunoSEQ multiplex PCR. This amplification extended across 54 Vbeta and 13 Jbeta segments. TCRdb called the immunoSEQ multiplex PCR reads again in MiXCR, with one record for every CDR3 protein. The table records fewer than 200,000 distinct CDR3 sequences, about 95% of them present only once. Points on this clonotype: The antigen remains unidentified.

Germline V gene sequence: CDR1 MNHEY, CDR2 SVGAGI. V was trimmed by 0 bases and J by 7 bases, leaving 9 bases between them. The CDR3 is 13 amino acids. The sequenced sample consisted of CD8+ T cells from PBMCs. The source of this sequence is a human donor with multiple sclerosis. This rearrangement joins TRBV6-5 to TRBJ1-2; D not resolved. The DNA of the CDR3 is TGTGCCAGCAGTTACTCCCGGACGGGTGGCTACACCTTC. This encodes CASSYSRTGGYTF.